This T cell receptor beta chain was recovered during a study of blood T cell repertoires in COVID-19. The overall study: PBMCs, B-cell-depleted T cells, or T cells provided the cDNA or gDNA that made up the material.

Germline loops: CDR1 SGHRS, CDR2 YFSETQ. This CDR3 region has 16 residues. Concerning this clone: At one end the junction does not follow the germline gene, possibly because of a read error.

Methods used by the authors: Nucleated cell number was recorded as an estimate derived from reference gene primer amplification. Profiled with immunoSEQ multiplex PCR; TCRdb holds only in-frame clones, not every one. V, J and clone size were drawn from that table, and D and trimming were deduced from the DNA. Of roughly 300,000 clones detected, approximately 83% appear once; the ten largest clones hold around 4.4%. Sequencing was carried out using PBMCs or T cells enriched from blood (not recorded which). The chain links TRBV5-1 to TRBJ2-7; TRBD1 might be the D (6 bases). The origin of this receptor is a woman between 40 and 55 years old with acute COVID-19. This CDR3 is CASSLGGGLASSEQYF. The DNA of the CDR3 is TGCGCCAGCAGCTTGGGTGGGGGCCTAGCCTCCTCCGAGCAGTACTTC.